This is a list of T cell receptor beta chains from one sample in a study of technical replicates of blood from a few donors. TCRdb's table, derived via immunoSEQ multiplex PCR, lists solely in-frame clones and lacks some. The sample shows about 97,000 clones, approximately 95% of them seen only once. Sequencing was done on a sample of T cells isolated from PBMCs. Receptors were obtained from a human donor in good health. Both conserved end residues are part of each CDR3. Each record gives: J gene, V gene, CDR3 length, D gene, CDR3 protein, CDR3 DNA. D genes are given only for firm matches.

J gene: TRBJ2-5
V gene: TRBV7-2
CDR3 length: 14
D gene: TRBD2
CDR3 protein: CASSTRTSSETQYF
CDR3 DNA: TGTGCCAGCAGCACAAGGACTAGCAGTGAGACCCAGTACTTC

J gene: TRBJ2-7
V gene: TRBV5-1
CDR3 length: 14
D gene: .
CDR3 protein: CASSLYAGSSAQYF
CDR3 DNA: TGCGCCAGCAGCTTGTATGCCGGGAGTTCAGCGCAGTACTTC

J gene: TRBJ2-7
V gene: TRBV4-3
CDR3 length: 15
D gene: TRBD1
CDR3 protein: CASSLSGTGSYEQYF
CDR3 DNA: TGCGCCAGCAGCCTATCGGGGACAGGGAGCTACGAGCAGTACTTC

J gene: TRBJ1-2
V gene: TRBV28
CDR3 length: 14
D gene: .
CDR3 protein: CASSVVERVRGYTF
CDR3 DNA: TGTGCCAGCAGCGTGGTGGAGAGAGTGAGGGGCTACACCTTC

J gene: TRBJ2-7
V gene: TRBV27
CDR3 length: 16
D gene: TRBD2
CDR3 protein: CASSLSERESSYEQYF
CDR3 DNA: TGTGCCAGCAGTTTATCGGAGCGGGAAAGCTCCTACGAGCAGTACTTC

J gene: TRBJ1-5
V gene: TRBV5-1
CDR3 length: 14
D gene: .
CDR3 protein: CASSLGHSNQPQHF
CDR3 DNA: TGCGCCAGCAGCTTGGGGCATAGCAATCAGCCCCAGCATTTT

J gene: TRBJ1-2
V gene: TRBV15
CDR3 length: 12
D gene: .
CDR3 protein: CATTSSLDGYTF
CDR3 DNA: TGTGCCACCACCAGCTCGCTAGACGGCTACACCTTC

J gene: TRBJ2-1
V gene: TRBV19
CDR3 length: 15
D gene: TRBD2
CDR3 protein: CASSMVSGSHNEQFF
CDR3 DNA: TGTGCCAGTAGTATGGTCAGCGGGAGCCACAATGAGCAGTTCTTC

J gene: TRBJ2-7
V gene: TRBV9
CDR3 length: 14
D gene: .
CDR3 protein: CASSHSGNSYEQYF
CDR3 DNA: TGTGCCAGCAGCCATTCAGGTAACTCCTACGAGCAGTACTTC

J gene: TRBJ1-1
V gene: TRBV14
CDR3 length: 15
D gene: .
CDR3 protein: CASSPLGGGWSEAFF
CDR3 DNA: TGTGCCAGCAGCCCTTTAGGTGGGGGCTGGTCTGAAGCTTTCTTT

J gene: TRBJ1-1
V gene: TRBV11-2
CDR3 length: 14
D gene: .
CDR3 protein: CASSPQEGYTEAFF
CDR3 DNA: TGTGCCAGCAGTCCCCAGGAGGGCTACACTGAAGCTTTCTTT

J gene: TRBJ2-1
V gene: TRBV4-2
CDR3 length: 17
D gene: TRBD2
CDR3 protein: CASSQDLGGSSYNEQFF
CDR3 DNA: TGTGCCAGCAGCCAAGATCTTGGCGGGAGCTCCTACAATGAGCAGTTCTTC

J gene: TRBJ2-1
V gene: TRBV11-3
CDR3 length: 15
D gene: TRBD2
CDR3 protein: CASSVLAGVYNEQFF
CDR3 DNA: TGTGCCAGCAGCGTCCTAGCGGGAGTCTACAATGAGCAGTTCTTC

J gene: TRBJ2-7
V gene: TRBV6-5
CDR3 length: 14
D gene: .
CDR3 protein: CASTPMGATYEQYF
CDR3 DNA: TGTGCCAGCACTCCCATGGGGGCTACTTACGAGCAGTACTTC

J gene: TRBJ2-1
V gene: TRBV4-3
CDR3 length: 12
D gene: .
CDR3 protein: CASSPGYNEQFF
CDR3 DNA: TGCGCCAGCAGTCCAGGGTACAATGAGCAGTTCTTC

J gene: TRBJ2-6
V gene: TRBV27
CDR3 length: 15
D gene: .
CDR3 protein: CASSSRTAGANVLTF
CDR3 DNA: TGTGCCAGCAGTTCGCGGACAGCGGGGGCCAACGTCCTGACTTTC

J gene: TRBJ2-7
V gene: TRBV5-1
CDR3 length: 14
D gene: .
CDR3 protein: CASSQAGTSYEQYF
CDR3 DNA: TGCGCCAGCAGTCAAGCGGGTACCTCCTACGAGCAGTACTTC

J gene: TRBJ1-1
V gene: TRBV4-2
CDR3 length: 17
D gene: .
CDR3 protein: CASSQNRDYVPNTEAFF
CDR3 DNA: TGTGCCAGCAGCCAAAACCGGGACTATGTCCCGAACACTGAAGCTTTCTTT

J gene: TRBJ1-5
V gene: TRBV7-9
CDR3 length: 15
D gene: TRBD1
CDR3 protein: CASSSGTGGGQPQHF
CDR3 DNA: TGTGCCAGCAGCTCCGGGACAGGGGGCGGTCAGCCCCAGCATTTT

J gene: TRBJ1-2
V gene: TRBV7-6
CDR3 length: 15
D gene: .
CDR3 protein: CASSLAFQEGYGYTF
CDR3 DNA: TGTGCCAGCAGCTTAGCGTTCCAGGAGGGGTACGGCTACACCTTC

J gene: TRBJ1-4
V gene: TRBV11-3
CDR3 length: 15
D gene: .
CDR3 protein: CASSLEGSIEEKLFF
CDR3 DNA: TGTGCCAGCAGCTTAGAAGGTAGCATAGAGGAAAAACTGTTTTTT

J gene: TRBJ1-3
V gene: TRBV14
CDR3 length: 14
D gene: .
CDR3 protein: CASSPRAGGNTIYF
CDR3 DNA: TGTGCCAGCAGCCCTCGAGCGGGGGGAAACACCATATATTTT

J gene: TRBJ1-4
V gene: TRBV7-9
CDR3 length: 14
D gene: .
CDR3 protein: CASAGWATNEKLFF
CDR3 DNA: TGTGCCAGCGCAGGGTGGGCAACTAATGAAAAACTGTTTTTT

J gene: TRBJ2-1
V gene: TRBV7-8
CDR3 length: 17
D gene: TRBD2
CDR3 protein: CASSTPGLGDSYNEQFF
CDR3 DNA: TGTGCCAGCAGCACACCGGGACTAGGGGACTCCTACAATGAGCAGTTCTTC

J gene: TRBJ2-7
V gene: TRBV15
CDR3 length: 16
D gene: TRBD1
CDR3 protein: CATSRTPPGQGSEQYF
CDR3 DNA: TGTGCCACCAGCAGGACTCCACCGGGACAGGGGAGCGAGCAGTACTTC

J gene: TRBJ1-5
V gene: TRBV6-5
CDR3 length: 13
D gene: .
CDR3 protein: CASSYETYQPQHF
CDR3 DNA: TGTGCCAGCAGTTACGAGACTTATCAGCCCCAGCATTTT

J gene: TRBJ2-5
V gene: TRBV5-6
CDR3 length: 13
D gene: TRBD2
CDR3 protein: CASSFAGGETQYF
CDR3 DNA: TGTGCCAGCAGCTTCGCGGGAGGGGAGACCCAGTACTTC

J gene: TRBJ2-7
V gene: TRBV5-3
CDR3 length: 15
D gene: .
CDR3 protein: CARIRGRNSSYEQYF
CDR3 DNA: TGTGCCAGAATACGGGGGAGGAACTCATCCTACGAGCAGTACTTC